This TCR beta chain comes out of a study of blood T cell repertoires in COVID-19. Study overall: The samples span acute and convalescent COVID-19 from the United States, Italy and Spain. Sources were T cells, B-cell-depleted T cells, or PBMCs; the material itself was cDNA or gDNA.

Sequencing used immunoSEQ multiplex PCR; TCRdb keeps in-frame clones, though not all of them. The profile shows roughly 340,000 clones, 89% of them singletons. This CDR3 spans 15 amino acids. Germline V gene sequence: CDR1 SGHRS, CDR2 YFSETQ. Deletions cut 4 bases from V and 2 bases from J, with 15 bases between. The sample taken for sequencing was peripheral blood. This sequence originates from a woman younger than 45 with COVID-19, enrolled during active disease. V and J are TRBV5-1 and TRBJ1-2, with D tentatively TRBD1 (5 bases). The CDR3 DNA reads as TGCGCCAGCAGCCCACAGGTGTGGCAGAACTATGGCTACACCTTC. This encodes CASSPQVWQNYGYTF. The variable domain in full, with the rest retrieved from reference TRBV5-1 and TRBJ1-2, is KAGVTQTPRYLIKTRGQQVTLSCSPISGHRSVSWYQQTPGQGLQFLFEYFSETQRNKGNFPGRFSGRQFSNSRSEMNVSTLELGDSALYLCASSPQVWQNYGYTFGSGTRLTVV.